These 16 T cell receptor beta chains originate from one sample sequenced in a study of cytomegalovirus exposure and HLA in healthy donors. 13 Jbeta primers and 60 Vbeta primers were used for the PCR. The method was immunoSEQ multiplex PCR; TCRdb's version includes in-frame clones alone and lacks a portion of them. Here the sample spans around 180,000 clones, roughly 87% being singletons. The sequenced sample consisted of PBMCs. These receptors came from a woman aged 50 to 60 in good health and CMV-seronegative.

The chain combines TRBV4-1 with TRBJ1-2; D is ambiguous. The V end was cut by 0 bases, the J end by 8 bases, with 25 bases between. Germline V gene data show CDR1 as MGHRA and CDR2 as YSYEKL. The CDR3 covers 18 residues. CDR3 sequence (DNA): TGCGCCAGCAGCCAAGATTCCCCGAGAATTCGAGGTTCTCGAGGCTACACCTTC. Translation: CASSQDSPRIRGSRGYTF.

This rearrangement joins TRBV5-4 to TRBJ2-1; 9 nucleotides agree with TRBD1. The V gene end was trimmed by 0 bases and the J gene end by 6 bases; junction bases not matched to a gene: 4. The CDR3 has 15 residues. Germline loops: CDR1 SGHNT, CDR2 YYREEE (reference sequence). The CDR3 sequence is CASSLVGDRVNEQFF. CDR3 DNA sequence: TGTGCCAGCAGCTTGGTAGGGGACAGGGTCAATGAGCAGTTCTTC.

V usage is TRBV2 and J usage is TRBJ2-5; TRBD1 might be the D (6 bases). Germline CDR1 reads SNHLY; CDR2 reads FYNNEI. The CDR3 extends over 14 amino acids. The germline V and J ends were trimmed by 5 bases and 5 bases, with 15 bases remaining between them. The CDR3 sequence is CASSMQGSVETQYF. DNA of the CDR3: TGTGCCAGCAGTATGCAGGGGTCGGTGGAGACCCAGTACTTC.

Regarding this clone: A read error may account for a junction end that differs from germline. This CDR3 is CASSVETGLAGGPVLF. The DNA for the CDR3 is TGTGCCAGCAGCGTAGAGACGGGACTAGCGGGAGGGCCTGTACTCTTC. The chain has TRBV9 and TRBJ2-1; 16 bases line up with TRBD2. CDR1 and CDR2 (germline): SGDLS, YYNGEE. The CDR3 is 16 residues long.

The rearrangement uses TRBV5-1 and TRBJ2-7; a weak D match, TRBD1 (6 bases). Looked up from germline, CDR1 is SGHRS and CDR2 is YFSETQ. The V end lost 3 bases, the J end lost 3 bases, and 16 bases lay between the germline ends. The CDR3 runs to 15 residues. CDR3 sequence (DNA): TGCGCCAGCAGCTCCACAGGGCAAGGGAACTACGAGCAGTACTTC. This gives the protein CASSSTGQGNYEQYF.

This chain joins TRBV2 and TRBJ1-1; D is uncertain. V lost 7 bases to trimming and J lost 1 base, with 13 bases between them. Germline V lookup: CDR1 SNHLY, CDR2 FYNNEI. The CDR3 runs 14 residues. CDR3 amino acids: CASNGFARNTEAFF. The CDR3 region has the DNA TGTGCCAGCAACGGGTTCGCCCGGAACACTGAAGCTTTCTTT. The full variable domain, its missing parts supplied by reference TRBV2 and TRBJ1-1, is EPEVTQTPSHQVTQMGQEVILRCVPISNHLYFYWYRQILGQKVEFLVSFYNNEISEKSEIFDDQFSVERPDGSNFTLKIRSTKLEDSAMYFCASNGFARNTEAFFGQGTRLTVV.

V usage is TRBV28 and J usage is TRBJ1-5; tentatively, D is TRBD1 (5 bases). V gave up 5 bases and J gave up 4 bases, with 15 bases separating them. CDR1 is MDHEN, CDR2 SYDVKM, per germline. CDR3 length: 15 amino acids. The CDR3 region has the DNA TGTGCCAGCAGTCCGGCGGGGGAGGGTAATCAGCCCCAGCATTTT. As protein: CASSPAGEGNQPQHF.

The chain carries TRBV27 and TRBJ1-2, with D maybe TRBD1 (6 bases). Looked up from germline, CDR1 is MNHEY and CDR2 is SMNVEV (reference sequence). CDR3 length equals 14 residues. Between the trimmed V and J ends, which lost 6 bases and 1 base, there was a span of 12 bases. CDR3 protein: CASRKHRDNYGYTF. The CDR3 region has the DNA TGTGCCAGCAGAAAACACAGGGATAACTATGGCTACACCTTC.

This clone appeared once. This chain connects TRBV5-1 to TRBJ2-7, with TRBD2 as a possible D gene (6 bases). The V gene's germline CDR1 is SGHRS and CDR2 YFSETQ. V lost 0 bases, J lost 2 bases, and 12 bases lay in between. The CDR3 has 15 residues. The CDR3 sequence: CASSLAGGEAYEQYF. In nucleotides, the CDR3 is TGCGCCAGCAGCTTGGCCGGCGGGGAGGCCTACGAGCAGTACTTC.

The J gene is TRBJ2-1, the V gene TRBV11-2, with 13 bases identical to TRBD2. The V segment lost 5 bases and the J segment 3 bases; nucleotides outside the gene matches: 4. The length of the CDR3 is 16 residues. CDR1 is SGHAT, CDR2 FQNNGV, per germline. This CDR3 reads CASSPRTSGSYNEQFF. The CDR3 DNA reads TGTGCCAGCAGCCCACGGACTAGCGGGAGCTACAATGAGCAGTTCTTC.

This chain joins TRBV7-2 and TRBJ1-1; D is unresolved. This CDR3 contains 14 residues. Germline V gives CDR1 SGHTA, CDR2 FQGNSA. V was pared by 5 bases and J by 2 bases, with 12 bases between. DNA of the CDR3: TGTGCCAGCAGCACCTCCGGGGTAAACACTGAAGCTTTCTTT. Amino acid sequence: CASSTSGVNTEAFF. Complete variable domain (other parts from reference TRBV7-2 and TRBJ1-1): GAGVSQSPSNKVTEKGKDVELRCDPISGHTALYWYRQSLGQGLEFLIYFQGNSAPDKSGLPSDRFSAERTGGSVSTLTIQRTQQEDSAVYLCASSTSGVNTEAFFGQGTRLTVV.

CDR3 DNA: TGTGCCAGCAGTGGAGCCAGGGGGTACACCGGGGAGCTGTTTTTT. Its protein is CASSGARGYTGELFF. The gene calls are TRBV9 and TRBJ2-2; 7 nucleotides line up with TRBD1. CDR1 and CDR2 from the germline V gene are SGDLS and YYNGEE. The CDR3 totals 15 residues. Trimming at V came to 5 bases and at J to 3 bases, leaving 7 bases not matched to a gene.

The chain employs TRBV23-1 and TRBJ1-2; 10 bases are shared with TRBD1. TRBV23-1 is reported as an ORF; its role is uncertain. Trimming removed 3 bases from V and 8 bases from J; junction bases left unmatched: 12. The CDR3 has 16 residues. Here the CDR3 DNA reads TGCGCCAGCAGTCACTTATGGCCGGGACAGGGGTGCGGCTACACCTTC. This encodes CASSHLWPGQGCGYTF.

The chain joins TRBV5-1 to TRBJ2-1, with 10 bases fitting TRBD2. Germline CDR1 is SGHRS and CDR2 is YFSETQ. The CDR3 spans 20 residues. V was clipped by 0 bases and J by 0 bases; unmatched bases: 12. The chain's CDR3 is CASSLAVLAGAPSSYNEQFF. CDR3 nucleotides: TGCGCCAGCAGCTTGGCCGTCCTAGCGGGAGCCCCATCCTCCTACAATGAGCAGTTCTTC.

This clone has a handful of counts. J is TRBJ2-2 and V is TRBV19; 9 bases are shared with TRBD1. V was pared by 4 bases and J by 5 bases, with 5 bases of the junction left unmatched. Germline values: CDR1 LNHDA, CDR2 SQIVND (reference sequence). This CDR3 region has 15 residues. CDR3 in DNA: TGTGCCAGTAGTACGGGACAGGGCGGTACCGGGGAGCTGTTTTTT. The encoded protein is CASSTGQGGTGELFF.

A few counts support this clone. The CDR3: CASSLGGTNEKLFF. CDR3 DNA sequence: TGTGCCAGCAGTTTGGGGGGGACTAATGAAAAACTGTTTTTT. V usage is TRBV28 and J usage is TRBJ1-4; tentative D call: TRBD1 (5 bases). The germline V gene encodes CDR1 MDHEN and CDR2 SYDVKM. This CDR3 spans 14 amino acids. V was trimmed by 3 bases and J by 2 bases, leaving 7 bases between them.